The TCR beta chain under discussion was sequenced for a study of CD8 T cells in Susac syndrome. At the level of the study: Each patient with Susac syndrome, at the time of blood draw, was therapy-naive, on corticosteroids, or on intravenous immunoglobulin alone. Study results and caveats: Clonal expansion of Susac CD8+ cells peaked in TEMRA cells, and it also peaked in active patients.

V lost 0 bases and J 4 bases, leaving 10 bases between the germline ends. The CDR3 spans 15 residues. CDR1 and CDR2 from the germline V gene are MNHEY and SMNVEV (reference sequence). CD8+ and CD4+ T cells were negatively isolated; TEMRA cells were FACS-enriched. A quantity of about 0.5 to 1 ug RNA underwent reverse transcription using random hexamers. Amplification of TCR beta CDR3 used immunoSEQ multiplex PCR across 54 Vbeta and 13 Jbeta. TCRdb reanalysed the immunoSEQ multiplex PCR reads using MiXCR and keeps one entry per CDR3 protein. The sample yields roughly 80,000 distinct CDR3 sequences, 94% seen once. Notes on this clonotype: Its antigen is undetermined.

V and J are TRBV27 and TRBJ1-5; D unresolved. The clonotype comes from a human donor with Susac syndrome. Sequencing used CD8+ T cells from PBMCs. CDR3 DNA: TGTGCCAGCAGTTTATCGACGGGCCGGAATCAGCCCCAGCATTTT. Translating gives CASSLSTGRNQPQHF.